This TCR beta chain was observed in a study of CD8 T cells in ankylosing spondylitis. V gave up 6 bases and J gave up 2 bases, with 11 bases separating them. CDR3 length: 14 residues. Germline lookup yields CDR1 SEHNR and CDR2 FQNEAQ (reference sequence). TCRdb passed the 5' RACE reads through MiXCR, listing each CDR3 protein once. The sample gives about 350,000 distinct CDR3 sequences, 20% to 25% of which show up once; around 14% is in the top ten. Sequencing was done on a sample of blood, either unsorted or a sorted T cell fraction (not recorded which). J is TRBJ2-1 and V is TRBV7-9; D is perhaps TRBD2 (5 bases). This receptor was taken from a male donor with ankylosing spondylitis or in good health (not recorded which). CDR3 loop: CASSRDGTYNEQFF. The DNA of the CDR3 is TGTGCCAGCAGTCGCGACGGGACCTACAATGAGCAGTTCTTC.